This is a list of T cell receptor beta chains from one sample in a study of siplizumab effects on memory and regulatory T cells. This table comes from immunoSEQ multiplex PCR, and its TCRdb copy is limited to in-frame clones, with some not included. The sample has 90,000 to 95,000 clones, about 96% seen once. Material for sequencing was naive CD4+ T cells sorted from blood. These receptors were taken from a human donor in good health. Each CDR3 is given with its conserved first and last residue. A D gene is named only where the DNA matches it firmly. A clone size is listed for some rows: how often the clone was seen (once, few, many), or a class if it is expanded.

d_call | j_call | v_call | clone_size | cdr3_nt | cdr3_aa
- | TRBJ1-5 | TRBV5-4 | - | TGTGCCAGCAGCTCCAGGGTGGGCAATCAGCCCCAGCATTTT | CASSSRVGNQPQHF
- | TRBJ2-7 | TRBV30 | - | TGTGCCTGGAGCCCCACGGCCTACGAGCAGTACTTC | CAWSPTAYEQYF
- | TRBJ1-3 | TRBV5-1 | - | TGCGCCAGCAGGACGGCAAGCTCTGGAAACACCATATATTTT | CASRTASSGNTIYF
- | TRBJ2-6 | TRBV12-5 | - | TGTGCTAGTGGTGGTGCCCCAACTGGGGCCAACGTCCTGACTTTC | CASGGAPTGANVLTF
TRBD1 | TRBJ2-7 | TRBV18 | - | TGTGCCAGCTCACCCGGGACAGGGGACTACGAGCAGTACTTC | CASSPGTGDYEQYF
- | TRBJ2-5 | TRBV18 | once | TGTGCCAGCTCCCGCGACAGGGACGGGGGAGAGACCCAGTACTTC | CASSRDRDGGETQYF
- | TRBJ1-6 | TRBV19 | - | TGTGCCAGTAGCTCCCCAAATTCACCCCTCCACTTT | CASSSPNSPLHF
- | TRBJ2-7 | TRBV7-2 | - | TGTGCCAGCACCTTAACGGACATCTCCTACGAGCAGTACTTC | CASTLTDISYEQYF
- | TRBJ2-1 | TRBV28 | - | TGTGCCAGCAGTTTATGGATGAACTCCTACAATGAGCAGTTCTTC | CASSLWMNSYNEQFF
- | TRBJ1-5 | TRBV9 | - | TGTGCCAGCAGCCCCATCGGGGGAAATCAGCCCCAGCATTTT | CASSPIGGNQPQHF
- | TRBJ2-2 | TRBV28 | - | TGTGCCAGCAGTCTCGTTATAGAGGTCATGTTTTTT | CASSLVIEVMFF
- | TRBJ1-4 | TRBV7-2 | - | TGTGCCAGCAGCTTAAGGAGTAATGAAAAACTGTTTTTT | CASSLRSNEKLFF
- | TRBJ1-1 | TRBV5-1 | - | TGCGCCAGCAGCCCCTCCGACATTATCACTGAAGCTTTCTTT | CASSPSDIITEAFF
- | TRBJ2-1 | TRBV27 | - | TGTGCCAGCAGTTTAGCCGGGAACACCTACAATGAGCAGTTCTTC | CASSLAGNTYNEQFF
- | TRBJ1-6 | TRBV5-1 | - | TGCGCCAGCAGCTTGGCTTTGTACTCCTATAATTCACCCCTCCACTTT | CASSLALYSYNSPLHF
- | TRBJ1-4 | TRBV2 | once | TGTGCCAGCAGTGGAGAGCGAGGAGAAAAACTGTTTTTT | CASSGERGEKLFF
- | TRBJ1-6 | TRBV7-9 | - | TGTGCCAGCAGCCGTACAGAGTATAATTCACCCCTCCACTTT | CASSRTEYNSPLHF
- | TRBJ2-6 | TRBV5-5 | - | TGTGCCAGCAGCCGAGACGACTCTGGGGCCAACGTCCTGACTTTC | CASSRDDSGANVLTF
- | TRBJ2-7 | TRBV18 | - | TGTGCCAGCTCACCGACAGATTACGAGCAGTACTTC | CASSPTDYEQYF
- | TRBJ1-1 | TRBV7-2 | - | TGTGCCAGCAGCCGCCCCGGTGGAGCCGAAGCTTTCTTT | CASSRPGGAEAFF
- | TRBJ1-1 | TRBV7-2 | - | TGTGCCAGCAGCTTAGCGTTCGGGGTGGCAGCTTTCTTT | CASSLAFGVAAFF
TRBD2 | TRBJ2-3 | TRBV4-1 | - | TGCGCCAGCAGCCGAGCTAGCGGGGACCCAGATACGCAGTATTTT | CASSRASGDPDTQYF
- | TRBJ2-6 | TRBV19 | once | TGTGCCAGTAGTATAGGGGGCACTGGGGCCAACGTCCTGACTTTC | CASSIGGTGANVLTF
- | TRBJ1-5 | TRBV30 | - | TGTGCCTGGAGTGTAAATAGCAATCAGCCCCAGCATTTT | CAWSVNSNQPQHF
- | TRBJ2-5 | TRBV15 | - | TGTGCCACCAGCAGAGATCGTCCCGAAGAGACCCAGTACTTC | CATSRDRPEETQYF
- | TRBJ2-3 | TRBV4-1 | once | TGCGCCAGCAGCCAAGTCTCGGGGGCGACGGTCACAGATACGCAGTATTTT | CASSQVSGATVTDTQYF
- | TRBJ1-6 | TRBV7-3 | - | TGTGCCAGCAGCTTATCTCTGGAGGCACCCCTCCACTTT | CASSLSLEAPLHF
- | TRBJ1-5 | TRBV19 | - | TGTGCCTCTTTGGGGGGGGACCGCCCGACTAGAGGCAATCAGCCCCAGCATTTT | CASLGGDRPTRGNQPQHF
- | TRBJ2-3 | TRBV11-3 | - | TGTGCCAGCAGCCCTTGGAAGGACGCAGATACGCAGTATTTT | CASSPWKDADTQYF
- | TRBJ1-2 | TRBV6-1 | - | TGTGCCAGCAGTGAAGGTCGGGTCTACAGTCGGGGTGGCTACACCTTC | CASSEGRVYSRGGYTF
- | TRBJ2-5 | TRBV5-1 | - | TGCGCCAGCAGCTCGACCCTCCCTGAGACCCAGTACTTC | CASSSTLPETQYF
- | TRBJ2-5 | TRBV5-1 | - | TGCGCCAGCAGCTTACGGGGGCAACAAGAGACCCAGTACTTC | CASSLRGQQETQYF
- | TRBJ1-1 | TRBV5-8 | - | TGTGCCAGCAGCCTTGTGCTAGGTCCCGCGAACACTGAAGCTTTCTTT | CASSLVLGPANTEAFF
- | TRBJ2-3 | TRBV7-3 | - | TGTGCCAGCAGCTTAACCGGGGGGCATGGAGATACGCAGTATTTT | CASSLTGGHGDTQYF
- | TRBJ1-2 | TRBV5-1 | - | TGCGCCAGCAGCTTGGAGCAACGCGGTGGCTACACCTTC | CASSLEQRGGYTF
TRBD1 | TRBJ1-4 | TRBV19 | - | TGTGCCAGTGGAAGCCTCAGGGGGGATGAAAAACTGTTTTTT | CASGSLRGDEKLFF
- | TRBJ1-1 | TRBV19 | - | TGTGCCAGTAGTATCGGGGGTAGTATTGACACTGAAGCTTTCTTT | CASSIGGSIDTEAFF
TRBD1 | TRBJ2-3 | TRBV4-2 | - | TGTGCCAGCAGCCAATGGGACAGGGGTCCAGATACGCAGTATTTT | CASSQWDRGPDTQYF
- | TRBJ1-5 | TRBV7-9 | - | TGTGCCAGCAGCCGTGGCCACGCCAGCCAGCCCCAGCATTTT | CASSRGHASQPQHF
TRBD2 | TRBJ2-7 | TRBV5-1 | - | TGCGCCAGCAGCCCCTGGGCGACTAGCGGGGGGGCCTACGAGCAGTACTTC | CASSPWATSGGAYEQYF
TRBD2 | TRBJ2-3 | TRBV7-3 | - | TGTGCCAGCAGCTTAATCTCTCTAATCGGAGGGGCGGGGGGCACAGATACGCAGTATTTT | CASSLISLIGGAGGTDTQYF
TRBD1 | TRBJ2-7 | TRBV18 | - | TGTGCCAGCTCATCAGACAGGGGGCCCTACGAGCAGTACTTC | CASSSDRGPYEQYF
- | TRBJ2-7 | TRBV4-3 | - | TGCGCCAGCAGCCAAGATCCTGGCAGGGAAGAGACGTACTTC | CASSQDPGREETYF
TRBD1 | TRBJ2-3 | TRBV7-9 | - | TGTGCCAGCAGCCGGACAGGGAAGGGGCGGGTGGACCGCACAGATACGCAGTATTTT | CASSRTGKGRVDRTDTQYF
TRBD1 | TRBJ2-3 | TRBV10-3 | - | TGTGCCATCAGTGAGGGACAGGGGGCGGCAGATACGCAGTATTTT | CAISEGQGAADTQYF
- | TRBJ1-4 | TRBV4-1 | - | TGCGCCAGCAGCCAAGAGGCCCCTTGGGGTAATGAAAAACTGTTTTTT | CASSQEAPWGNEKLFF
- | TRBJ2-7 | TRBV19 | - | TGTGCCAGTAGTAAAAACCCGGGGCTAGGGATCAACGAGCAGTACTTC | CASSKNPGLGINEQYF
TRBD1 | TRBJ1-6 | TRBV5-4 | - | TGTGCCAGCAGCATAACCGGGACAGGGAATTCACCCCTCCACTTT | CASSITGTGNSPLHF
- | TRBJ1-3 | TRBV4-2 | few | TGTGCCAGCAGCTCGATGACAGACTACTCTGGAAACACCATATATTTT | CASSSMTDYSGNTIYF
TRBD2 | TRBJ2-1 | TRBV9 | - | TGTGCCTCTCCGGGCCGGGGCGGGGGTAGTTACAATGAGCAGTTCTTC | CASPGRGGGSYNEQFF
- | TRBJ2-1 | TRBV5-8 | - | TGTGCCAGCACCTCCCTACGCTCCTACAATGAGCAGTTCTTC | CASTSLRSYNEQFF
- | TRBJ2-3 | TRBV5-5 | - | TGTGCCAGCAGCTTTGCCCTCCCCCACACAGATACGCAGTATTTT | CASSFALPHTDTQYF
- | TRBJ1-5 | TRBV10-3 | - | TGTGCCATCGGGGGATCGGATCAGCCCCAGCATTTT | CAIGGSDQPQHF
- | TRBJ2-5 | TRBV6-1 | - | TGTGCCACCCGGGGGGCAGGAGAGACCCAGTACTTC | CATRGAGETQYF
- | TRBJ1-5 | TRBV28 | - | TGTGCCATCGGCCGGGGAGAGCCCCAGCATTTT | CAIGRGEPQHF
- | TRBJ1-5 | TRBV2 | - | TGTGCCAGCAGCCTGGGGGGGATGGATCAGCCCCAGCATTTT | CASSLGGMDQPQHF
TRBD2 | TRBJ2-5 | TRBV7-3 | - | TGTGCCAGCAGCTTAACCCCGGGAGGCCAAGAGACCCAGTACTTC | CASSLTPGGQETQYF